This TCR beta chain was captured in a study of post-analysis software for immune sequencing data. About the study: Some patients lacked subtype; others had relapsing-remitting, secondary progressive or progressive-relapsing disease. Study results and caveats: Controls had significantly higher normalized Chao1 diversity than multiple sclerosis patients. By F measure, strong co-clustering occurred among samples prepared in the same batch. With TRBV5-6, TRBV5-1 and TRBV20-1 included, 5 or 6 TRBV segments were more frequent in patients than in controls.

In its sample, this clonotype was seen a few times. Its target is unknown. V lost 7 bases to trimming and J lost 1 base, with 16 bases between them. Germline assignment: CDR1 DFQATT and CDR2 SNEGSKA (reference sequence). The length of the CDR3 is 14 residues. Unique molecular identifiers tagged the TCR beta cDNA libraries. Between roughly 1 and 11 million T cells gave rise to 450,000 to 650,000 cDNA molecules. One entry per CDR3 protein results from TCRdb running MiXCR on the PCR reads. This table holds hundreds of thousands of distinct CDR3 sequences, roughly 45% found once. This clonotype was sampled from a girl under 18 with multiple sclerosis. Sequencing was done on a sample of blood. The chain uses TRBV20-1 and TRBJ1-1; possible D gene TRBD1, 5 bases. The CDR3 protein is CSVSRQTSNTEAFF. The CDR3 DNA sequence: TGCAGTGTTAGTAGACAGACCTCGAACACTGAAGCTTTCTTT.